This TCR beta chain was found in a study of shared clonotypes between healthy human individuals. Study results and limitations: Relative to clonotypes present in all four donors, those not shared had lower generation probabilities.

As regards this clone: Its specificity is unknown.

Several immunoSEQ plates received, in even portions, the genomic DNA of each subset. Only in-frame clones appear in the TCRdb table, and some are missing; sequencing was by immunoSEQ multiplex PCR. The table includes approximately 980,000 clones, 76% detected once. Germline loops: CDR1 SGHAT, CDR2 FQNNGV. CDR3 length equals 15 residues. The ends were cut back, 5 bases at V and 0 bases at J, with 13 bases in the middle. There were only Caucasian adults among the donors, and all lived in Nashville, Tennessee. The chain couples TRBV11-2 to TRBJ2-5, with D possibly being TRBD1 or TRBD2 (5 bases each). The receptor was derived from a man aged 18-30 years in good health. Sequenced material: memory CD4+ T cells sorted from blood. Documented subset: CD45RA-negative fraction. For the CDR3, the DNA is TGTGCCAGCAGCGGGGGACGGACGTACCAAGAGACCCAGTACTTC. Protein: CASSGGRTYQETQYF.